These 26 T cell receptor beta chains originate from one sample sequenced in a study of blood T cells in healthy people across ages. Alongside a J-beta primer mix, a sample-barcoded 5' primer served in a second PCR lasting roughly 6 to 11 cycles. TCRdb analysed the 5' RACE reads with MiXCR anew, one entry per CDR3 protein. The table records over 1,500,000 distinct CDR3 sequences, approximately 39% of them present only once. Sequencing input: blood. These receptors were taken from a human donor in good health.

The V and J genes are TRBV7-9 and TRBJ2-4, with TRBD2 matching 8 bases. The end of the DNA is better explained by TRBJ2-7, so the J call may be wrong. There are 15 residues in the CDR3. Per germline, CDR1 SEHNR and CDR2 FQNEAQ (reference sequence). Here the CDR3 DNA reads TGTGCCAGCAGCTCCCGGGGGGGCGCGGGCAACGAGCAGTACTTC. Translating gives CASSSRGGAGNEQYF.

This chain links TRBV18 with TRBJ1-2; D is ambiguous. The CDR3 loop spans 14 amino acids. The V gene's germline CDR1 is KGHSH and CDR2 LQKENI. Trimming shortened V by 1 base and J by 5 bases, and 11 bases separated the two germline ends. CDR3 nucleotide sequence: TGTGCCAGCTCACCACAGGGCGGCGAATATGGCTACACCTTC. Translation: CASSPQGGEYGYTF.

The V gene is TRBV7-2, the J gene TRBJ2-1; D is perhaps TRBD2 (7 bases). The J call may be in error: the DNA end matches TRBJ2-7 better. Germline V gives CDR1 SGHTA, CDR2 FQGNSA. This CDR3 spans 16 amino acids. The CDR3 sequence: CASSDGGPPSYNEQYF. The CDR3 DNA follows: TGTGCCAGCAGCGACGGGGGGCCTCCTTCCTACAATGAGCAGTACTTC.

This clonotype was counted between two and nine times. V is TRBV7-2 and J is TRBJ2-3; D call uncertain. The length of the CDR3 is 15 residues. Trimming removed 8 bases from V and 2 bases from J, with 17 bases in between. Germline CDR1 reads SGHTA; CDR2 reads FQGNSA. Here the CDR3 DNA reads TGTGCCAGCGGTAGGATTAGCACAAACACAGATACGCAGTATTTT. Its protein product is CASGRISTNTDTQYF.

Only a few counts were recorded for this clonotype. As DNA, the CDR3 is TGTGCCAGCTCACCGGGGACGGGCGAAAAACTGTTTTTT. This encodes CASSPGTGEKLFF. This sequence joins TRBV18 and TRBJ1-4; perhaps TRBD1 as D (5 bases). Germline values: CDR1 KGHSH, CDR2 LQKENI. Trimming left V 3 bases short and J 8 bases short, with 10 bases between. This CDR3 is built from 13 residues. Based on the CDR3 plus reference TRBV18 and TRBJ1-4, the full variable domain is NAGVMQNPRHLVRRRGQEARLRCSPMKGHSHVYWYRQLPEEGLKFMVYLQKENIIDESGMPKERFSAEFPKEGPSILRIQQVVRGDSAAYFCASSPGTGEKLFFGSGTQLSVL.

This clonotype came up many times. The genes are TRBV25-1 and TRBJ1-1; the D is unclear. Germline values: CDR1 MGHDK, CDR2 SYGVNS. Trimming pared 4 bases from V and 0 bases from J, leaving 6 bases between. There are 13 residues in the CDR3. DNA of the CDR3: TGTGCCAGCAGTGGACGGATGAACACTGAAGCTTTCTTT. Protein product: CASSGRMNTEAFF.

This clonotype was observed a handful of times. The genes are TRBV7-2 and TRBJ1-1, with D perhaps matching TRBD1 (5 bases). Germline assignment: CDR1 SGHTA and CDR2 FQGNSA. Trimming pared 8 bases from V and 1 base from J, leaving 8 bases between. CDR3 length: 12 residues. The CDR3, as DNA: TGTGCCAGCGGGACTCCGAACACTGAAGCTTTCTTT. Encoded protein: CASGTPNTEAFF.

This chain joins TRBV6-5 and TRBJ2-5; D is perhaps TRBD2 (5 bases). V lost 6 bases to trimming and J lost 11 bases, with 25 bases between them. The CDR3 spans 15 residues. Germline V CDR1 and CDR2: MNHEY, SVGAGI. The CDR3 sequence is CASSRSTRVGNQQYF. Written as DNA, the CDR3 is TGTGCCAGCAGCCGCTCAACTAGGGTCGGGAATCAGCAGTACTTC.

The chain recombines TRBV19 with TRBJ2-1; 10 bases agree with TRBD2. The CDR3 runs to 15 residues. The ends lost 3 bases at V and 10 bases at J; junction bases unmatched: 9. Per the germline V gene, CDR1 is LNHDA and CDR2 is SQIVND (reference sequence). This chain's CDR3 is CASSIVAGGLGEQFF. The CDR3 bases are TGTGCCAGTAGTATCGTAGCGGGGGGATTAGGGGAGCAGTTCTTC.

The V and J genes are TRBV29-1 and TRBJ1-2; D uncertain. The CDR3 loop spans 11 amino acids. Trimming shortened V by 6 bases and J by 6 bases, and 11 bases separated the two germline ends. Germline assignment: CDR1 SQVTM and CDR2 ANQGSEA. The CDR3 coding sequence is TGCAGCGTCCCTTGGCGGGATGGCTACACCTTC. This codes for CSVPWRDGYTF.

This clonotype showed up just a few times. J is TRBJ2-2 and V is TRBV6-5, with 11 nucleotides matching TRBD2. The V gene's germline CDR1 is MNHEY and CDR2 SVGAGI. The CDR3 is 19 amino acids. V shed 0 bases and J 3 bases; nucleotides not matched to a gene: 9. CDR3 in DNA: TGTGCCAGCAGTTACTCGGTTAGCGGGGGGGCACGTCACACCGGGGAGCTGTTTTTT. It yields the protein CASSYSVSGGARHTGELFF.

This rearrangement joins TRBV6-2 or TRBV6-3 to TRBJ2-7, with D perhaps matching TRBD1 or TRBD2 (6 bases each). The CDR3 extends over 14 amino acids. V dropped 10 bases and J dropped 5 bases, with 21 bases sitting between them. Germline V gene data show CDR1 as MNHEY and CDR2 as SVGEGT. CDR3 protein: CATDPSGGTNEQYF. The CDR3 DNA sequence: TGTGCCACCGACCCGAGTGGGGGGACAAACGAGCAGTACTTC.

This clonotype was recorded only once. The chain uses TRBV7-9 and TRBJ2-1; D ambiguous. The germline CDR1 and CDR2 sequences are SEHNR and FQNEAQ (reference sequence). The CDR3 length is 15 residues. V lost 1 base and J lost 5, with 12 bases in between. In nucleotides, the CDR3 is TGTGCCAGCAGCTTAGACGTGGCCCCCAACAATGAGCAGTTCTTC. Its translation: CASSLDVAPNNEQFF.

The chain joins TRBV7-9 to TRBJ1-6, with 11 bases fitting TRBD1. Germline V gives CDR1 SEHNR, CDR2 FQNEAQ (reference sequence). The CDR3 totals 16 residues. V lost 3 bases and J lost 9; bases outside the gene matches: 7. Here the CDR3 DNA reads TGTGCCAGCAGCTTCGTAGGAGGACAGGGGGCTTCACCCCTCCACTTT. This codes for CASSFVGGQGASPLHF.

This clonotype was seen more than once but under ten times. The chain recombines TRBV2 with TRBJ2-3, with D maybe TRBD1 (6 bases). Germline CDR1 and CDR2: SNHLY and FYNNEI. V was clipped by 8 bases and J by 0 bases, with 9 bases between them. This CDR3 spans 13 amino acids. The DNA for the CDR3 is TGTGCCAGCGGGACATGGAGCACAGATACGCAGTATTTT. Its protein is CASGTWSTDTQYF.

Points on this clonotype: A much larger clone is a single base away; this may be a read error. The V call is TRBV24-1, the J call TRBJ2-5; D is unresolved. Trimming cost V 1 base and J 1 base, with 9 bases left between them. From germline, CDR1 is KGHDR and CDR2 SFDVKD. The CDR3 totals 15 residues. This CDR3 reads CATSDFQQSQETQYF. CDR3 DNA: TGTGCCACCAGTGATTTCCAACAGAGCCAAGAGACCCAGTACTTC.

This clonotype was counted only a few times. The chain recombines TRBV12-3 or TRBV12-4 with TRBJ1-5, with TRBD1 identical over 9 bases. Unmatched junction bases numbered 5, after V lost 4 bases and J lost 4 bases. This CDR3 region has 15 residues. The CDR3, as DNA: TGTGCCAGCAGTTCCGGGACAGGGTTTAATCAGCCCCAGCATTTT. It specifies CASSSGTGFNQPQHF.

This clonotype has at least ten counts. The junction differs from germline at one of its ends, possibly a read error. The V gene is TRBV5-1, the J gene TRBJ2-5; perhaps TRBD1 as D (5 bases). The CDR3 is made up of 14 amino acids. CDR1 is SGHRS and CDR2 is YFSETQ in the germline V gene. The CDR3 loop is CASSLVQGGETQYF. The CDR3 nucleotides read TGTGCCAGCAGCTTGGTTCAGGGTGGAGAGACCCAGTACTTC.

This clonotype was seen a few times. This chain joins TRBV20-1 and TRBJ2-3, with D perhaps given as TRBD1 or TRBD2 (5 bases each). From germline, CDR1 is DFQATT and CDR2 SNEGSKA (reference sequence). Trimming cost V 2 bases and J 3 bases, with 12 bases left between them. CDR3 size: 14 residues. CDR3 in amino acids: CSARKRGATDTQYF. The CDR3 nucleotides read TGCAGTGCTAGAAAGAGGGGAGCTACAGATACGCAGTATTTT.

A few counts support this clonotype. The rearrangement uses TRBV18 and TRBJ2-1; D uncertain. The CDR3 runs to 12 residues. V lost 6 bases, J lost 8 bases, and 11 bases lay in between. The V gene's germline CDR1 is KGHSH and CDR2 LQKENI. The CDR3 sequence: CASSYDSDEQFF. CDR3 sequence (DNA): TGTGCCAGCTCCTACGATTCGGATGAGCAGTTCTTC.

This rearrangement joins TRBV29-1 to TRBJ2-4; 10 bases align to TRBD1. The better agreement between TRBJ2-1 and the DNA end casts doubt on the J call. The CDR3 covers 16 residues. Germline loops: CDR1 SQVTM, CDR2 ANQGSEA. The CDR3 DNA follows: TGCAGGGTCCAAACAGACAGGGGGCTTGTCAAAAACATTCAGTTCTTC. It is translated as CRVQTDRGLVKNIQFF.

V and J are TRBV5-5 and TRBJ2-1; unclear D gene. Germline V gene data show CDR1 as SGHKS and CDR2 as YYEKEE (reference sequence). Trimming removed 3 bases at V and 8 bases at J, with 12 bases between. The CDR3 is made up of 13 amino acids. The CDR3 reads CASSSDSAHEQFF. CDR3 DNA sequence: TGTGCCAGCAGCTCAGACTCCGCCCATGAGCAGTTCTTC.

This sequence joins TRBV2 and TRBJ2-1, with 9 bases identical to TRBD2. The CDR3 contains 15 residues. The V gene end was trimmed by 5 bases and the J gene end by 6 bases; junction bases not matched to a gene: 8. Per germline, CDR1 SNHLY and CDR2 FYNNEI. In nucleotides, the CDR3 is TGTGCCAGCAGTAAAGGGGGACTAGCCTCCAATGAGCAGTTCTTC. Its translation: CASSKGGLASNEQFF.

The chain recombines TRBV11-3 with TRBJ1-2; D perhaps matches TRBD1 (6 bases). Germline V CDR1 and CDR2: SGHNT, YENEEA. The CDR3 is made up of 14 amino acids. V was shortened by 1 base and J by 6 bases, with 12 bases between the two germline ends. CDR3 nucleotides: TGTGCCAGCAGCTTAGTATGGGCAGGGGATGGCTACACCTTC. Protein sequence: CASSLVWAGDGYTF. Full variable domain (remainder filled in from reference TRBV11-3 and TRBJ1-2): EAGVVQSPRYKIIEKKQPVAFWCNPISGHNTLYWYLQNLGQGPELLIRYENEEAVDDSQLPKDRFSAERLKGVDSTLKIQPAELGDSAVYLCASSLVWAGDGYTFGSGTRLTVV.

The V call is TRBV12-3 or TRBV12-4, the J call TRBJ1-2, with D unresolved. Trimming shortened V by 8 bases and J by 2 bases, and 15 bases separated the two germline ends. The CDR3 covers 14 residues. CDR3: CASGFGIMNYGYTF. DNA of the CDR3: TGTGCCAGCGGATTCGGGATCATGAACTATGGCTACACCTTC.

The rearrangement uses TRBV18 and TRBJ1-1, with D possibly TRBD1 on 5 matching bases. Germline V gene data show CDR1 as KGHSH and CDR2 as LQKENI. Trimming cost V 5 bases and J 3 bases, with 10 bases left between them. CDR3 size: 13 residues. CDR3 sequence: CASSEGRDTEAFF. CDR3 in DNA: TGTGCCAGCTCAGAGGGCAGGGACACTGAAGCTTTCTTT.